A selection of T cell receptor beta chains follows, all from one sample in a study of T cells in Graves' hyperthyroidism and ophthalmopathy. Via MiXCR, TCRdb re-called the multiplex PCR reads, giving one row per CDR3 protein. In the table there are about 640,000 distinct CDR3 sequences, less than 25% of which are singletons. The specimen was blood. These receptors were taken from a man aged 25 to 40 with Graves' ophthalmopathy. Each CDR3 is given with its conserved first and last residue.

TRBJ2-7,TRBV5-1,CASSLEGHTYEQYF
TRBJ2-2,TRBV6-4,CASSEGPGGVAPNTGELFF
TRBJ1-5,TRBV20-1,CSALQVNVRNQPQHF
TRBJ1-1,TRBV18,CASSEQGKEAFF
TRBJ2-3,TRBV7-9,CASSARGSGPDTQYF
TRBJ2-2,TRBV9,CASSVYPESYTGELFF
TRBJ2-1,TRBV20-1,CSARGTSRGQSFLKRDEQFF
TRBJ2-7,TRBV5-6,CASSFFLDRVPYEQYF
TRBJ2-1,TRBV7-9,CASSLGATWVSYNEQFF
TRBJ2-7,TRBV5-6,CASSLAVGEQYF
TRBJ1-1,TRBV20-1,CSARKGGGNTEAFF